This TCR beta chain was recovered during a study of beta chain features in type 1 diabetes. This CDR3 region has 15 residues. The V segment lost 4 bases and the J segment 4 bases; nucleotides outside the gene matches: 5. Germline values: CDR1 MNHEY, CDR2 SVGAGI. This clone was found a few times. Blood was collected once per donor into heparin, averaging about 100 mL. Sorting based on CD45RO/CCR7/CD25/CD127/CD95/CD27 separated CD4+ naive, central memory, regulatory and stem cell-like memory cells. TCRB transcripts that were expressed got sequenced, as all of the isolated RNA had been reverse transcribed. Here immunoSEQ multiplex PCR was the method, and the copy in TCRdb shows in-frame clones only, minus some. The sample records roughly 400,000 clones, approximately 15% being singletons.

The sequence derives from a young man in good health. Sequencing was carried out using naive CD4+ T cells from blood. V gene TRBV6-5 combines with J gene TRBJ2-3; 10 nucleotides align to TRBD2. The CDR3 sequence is CASSSSGTSADTQYF. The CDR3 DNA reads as TGTGCCAGCAGTTCCTCCGGGACTAGCGCAGATACGCAGTATTTT.